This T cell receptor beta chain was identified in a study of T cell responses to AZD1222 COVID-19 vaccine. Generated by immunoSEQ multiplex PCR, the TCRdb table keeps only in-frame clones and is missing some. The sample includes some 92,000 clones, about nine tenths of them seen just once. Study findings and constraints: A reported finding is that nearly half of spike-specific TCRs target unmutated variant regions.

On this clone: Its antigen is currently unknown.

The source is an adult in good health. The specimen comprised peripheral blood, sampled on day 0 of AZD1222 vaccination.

CDR3 amino acids: CASSPAGGGGTEAFF. The CDR3 DNA reads as TGTGCCAGCAGCCCGGCGGGAGGGGGAGGCACTGAAGCTTTCTTT. This chain connects TRBV3-1 (or the pseudogene TRBV3-2) to TRBJ1-1, with D maybe TRBD1 (6 bases). The germline gives CDR1 LGHDT, CDR2 YNNKEL (reference sequence). This CDR3 is 15 amino acids long. Trimming shortened V by 4 bases and J by 4 bases, and 16 bases separated the two germline ends.